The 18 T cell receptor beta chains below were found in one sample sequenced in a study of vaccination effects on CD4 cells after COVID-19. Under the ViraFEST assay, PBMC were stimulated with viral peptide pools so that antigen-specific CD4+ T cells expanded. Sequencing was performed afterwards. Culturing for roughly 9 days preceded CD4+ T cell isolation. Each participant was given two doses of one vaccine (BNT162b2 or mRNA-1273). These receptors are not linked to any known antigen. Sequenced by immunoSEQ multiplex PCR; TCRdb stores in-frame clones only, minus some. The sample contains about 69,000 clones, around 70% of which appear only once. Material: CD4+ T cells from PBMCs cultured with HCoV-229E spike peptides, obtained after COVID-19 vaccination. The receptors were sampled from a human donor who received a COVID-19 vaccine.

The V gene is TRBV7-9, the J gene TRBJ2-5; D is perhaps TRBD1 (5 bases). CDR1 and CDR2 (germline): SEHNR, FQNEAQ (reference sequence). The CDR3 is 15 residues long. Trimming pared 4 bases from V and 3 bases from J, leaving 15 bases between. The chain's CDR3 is CASSWGRGRKETQYF. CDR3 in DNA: TGTGCCAGCAGCTGGGGTAGGGGCAGAAAAGAGACCCAGTACTTC.

The CDR3 is CASSQTGTPQLYGYTF. CDR3 nucleotide sequence: TGTGCCAGCAGCCAGACAGGGACTCCCCAACTCTATGGCTACACCTTC. The genes are TRBV5-8 and TRBJ1-2; 7 bases line up with TRBD1. CDR1 is SGHTS, CDR2 YDEGEE, per germline. The CDR3 extends over 16 amino acids. Losses at the gene ends were 4 bases for V and 4 bases for J; bases not matched to a gene: 13. Combining the CDR3 with reference TRBV5-8 and TRBJ1-2 gives the whole variable domain EAGVTQSPTHLIKTRGQQATLRCSPISGHTSVYWYQQALGLGLQFLLWYDEGEERNRGNFPPRFSGRQFPNYSSELNVNALELEDSALYLCASSQTGTPQLYGYTFGSGTRLTVV.

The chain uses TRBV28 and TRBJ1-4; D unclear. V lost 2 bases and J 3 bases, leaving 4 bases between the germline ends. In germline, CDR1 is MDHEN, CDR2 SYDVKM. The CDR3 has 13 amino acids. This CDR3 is CASSLVSNEKLFF. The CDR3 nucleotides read TGTGCCAGCAGTTTAGTCTCTAATGAAAAACTGTTTTTT.

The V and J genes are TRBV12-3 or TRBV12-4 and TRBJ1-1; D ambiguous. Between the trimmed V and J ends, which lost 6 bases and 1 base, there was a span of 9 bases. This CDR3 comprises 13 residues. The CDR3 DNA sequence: TGTGCCAGCAGAGTGGACGGGAACACTGAAGCTTTCTTT. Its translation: CASRVDGNTEAFF.

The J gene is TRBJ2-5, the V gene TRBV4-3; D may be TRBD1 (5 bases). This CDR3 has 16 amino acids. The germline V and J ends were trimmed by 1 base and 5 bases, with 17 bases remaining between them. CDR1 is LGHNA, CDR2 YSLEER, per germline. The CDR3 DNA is TGCGCCAGCAGCCAAGGTTTCGGCAGGGTAGGGGAGACCCAGTACTTC. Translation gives CASSQGFGRVGETQYF.

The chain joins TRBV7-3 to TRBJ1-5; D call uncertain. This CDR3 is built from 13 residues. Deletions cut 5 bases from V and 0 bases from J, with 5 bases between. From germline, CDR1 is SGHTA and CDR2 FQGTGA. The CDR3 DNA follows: TGTGCCAGCAGCATGTATAGCAATCAGCCCCAGCATTTT. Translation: CASSMYSNQPQHF.

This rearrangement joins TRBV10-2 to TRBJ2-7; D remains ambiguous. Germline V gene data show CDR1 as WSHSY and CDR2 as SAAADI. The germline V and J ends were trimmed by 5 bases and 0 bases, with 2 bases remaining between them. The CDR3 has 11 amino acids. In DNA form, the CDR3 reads TGCGCCAGCAGTTCCTCCTACGAGCAGTACGTC. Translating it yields CASSSSYEQYV.

This CDR3 reads CASSGAGTGPYGYTF. Here the CDR3 DNA reads TGTGCCAGCAGCGGAGCCGGGACAGGGCCCTATGGCTACACCTTC. The genes are TRBV9 and TRBJ1-2; 9 bases agree with TRBD1. CDR1 is SGDLS and CDR2 is YYNGEE in the germline V gene. The CDR3 extends over 15 amino acids. Germline trimming cut 3 bases from V and 4 bases from J; bases unmatched to any gene: 7.

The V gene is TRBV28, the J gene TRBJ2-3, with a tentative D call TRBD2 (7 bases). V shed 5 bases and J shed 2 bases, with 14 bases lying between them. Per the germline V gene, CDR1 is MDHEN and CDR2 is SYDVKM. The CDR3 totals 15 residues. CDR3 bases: TGTGCCAGCAGTAAAGGGGGGGCCCCCACAGATACGCAGTATTTT. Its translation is CASSKGGAPTDTQYF.

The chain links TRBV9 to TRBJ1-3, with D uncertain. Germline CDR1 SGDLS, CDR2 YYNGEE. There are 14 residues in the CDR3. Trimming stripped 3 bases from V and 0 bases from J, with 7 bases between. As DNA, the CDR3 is TGTGCCAGCAGCGCCAGAGTCTCTGGAAACACCATATATTTT. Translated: CASSARVSGNTIYF.

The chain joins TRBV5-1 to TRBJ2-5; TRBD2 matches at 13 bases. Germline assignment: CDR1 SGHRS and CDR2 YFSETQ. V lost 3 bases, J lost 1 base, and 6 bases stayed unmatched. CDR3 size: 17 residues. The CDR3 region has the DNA TGCGCCAGCAGCTCCCCGTGGACTAGCGGGGGCCAAGAGACCCAGTACTTC. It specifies CASSSPWTSGGQETQYF.

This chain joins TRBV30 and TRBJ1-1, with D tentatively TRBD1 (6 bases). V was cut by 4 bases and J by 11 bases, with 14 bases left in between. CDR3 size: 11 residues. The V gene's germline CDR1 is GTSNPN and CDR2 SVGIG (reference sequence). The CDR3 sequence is CAWIQGLGAFF. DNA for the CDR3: TGTGCCTGGATCCAGGGGCTGGGGGCTTTCTTT. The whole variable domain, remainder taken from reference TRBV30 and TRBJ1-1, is SQTIHQWPATLVQPVGSPLSLECTVEGTSNPNLYWYRQAAGRGLQLLFYSVGIGQISSEVPQNLSASRPQDRQFILSSKKLLLSDSGFYLCAWIQGLGAFFGQGTRLTVV.

As DNA, the CDR3 is TGTGCCAGCAGTGGGCCCGGGGCGGGGAGGAATAAAGAGACCCAGTACTTC. It is translated as CASSGPGAGRNKETQYF. This chain connects TRBV2 to TRBJ2-5, with D possibly TRBD2 on 6 matching bases. From germline, CDR1 is SNHLY and CDR2 FYNNEI. Trimming left V 4 bases short and J 3 bases short, with 21 bases between. The CDR3 has 17 amino acids.

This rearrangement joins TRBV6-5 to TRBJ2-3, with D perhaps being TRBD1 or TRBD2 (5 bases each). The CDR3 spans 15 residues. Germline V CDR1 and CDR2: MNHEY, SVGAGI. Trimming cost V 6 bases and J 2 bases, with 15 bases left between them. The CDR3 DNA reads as TGTGCCAGCAGCCCCTCATGGGGGACCACAGATACGCAGTATTTT. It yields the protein CASSPSWGTTDTQYF.

The CDR3 DNA reads as TGTGCCAGCAGCTTAAAGGGAGTTAACTATGGCTACACCTTC. Protein: CASSLKGVNYGYTF. The chain uses TRBV7-2 and TRBJ1-2; D remains unclear. Germline V lookup: CDR1 SGHTA, CDR2 FQGNSA. Trimming shortened V by 2 bases and J by 1 base, and 8 bases separated the two germline ends. The CDR3 is made up of 14 amino acids.

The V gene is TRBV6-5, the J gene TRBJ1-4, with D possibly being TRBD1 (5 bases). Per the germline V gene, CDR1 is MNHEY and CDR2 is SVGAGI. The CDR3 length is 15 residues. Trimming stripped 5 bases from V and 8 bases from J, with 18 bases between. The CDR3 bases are TGTGCCAGCAGTAGGGGCGGTTTAGGTGGGGAAAAACTGTTTTTT. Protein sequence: CASSRGGLGGEKLFF.

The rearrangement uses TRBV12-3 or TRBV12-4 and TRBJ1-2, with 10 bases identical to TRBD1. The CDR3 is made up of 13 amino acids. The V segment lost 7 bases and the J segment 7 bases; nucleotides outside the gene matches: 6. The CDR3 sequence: CASTRDRGFGYTF. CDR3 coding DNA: TGTGCCAGCACCCGGGACAGGGGTTTTGGCTACACCTTC.

CDR3 bases: TGCAGCGTTGCGGGGACAGGGGGCGTACTCGCTGAAGCTTTCTTT. This encodes CSVAGTGGVLAEAFF. V and J are TRBV29-1 and TRBJ1-1; 12 bases map to TRBD1. V was clipped by 4 bases and J by 6 bases; unmatched bases: 9. Germline V gives CDR1 SQVTM, CDR2 ANQGSEA. This CDR3 comprises 15 residues.